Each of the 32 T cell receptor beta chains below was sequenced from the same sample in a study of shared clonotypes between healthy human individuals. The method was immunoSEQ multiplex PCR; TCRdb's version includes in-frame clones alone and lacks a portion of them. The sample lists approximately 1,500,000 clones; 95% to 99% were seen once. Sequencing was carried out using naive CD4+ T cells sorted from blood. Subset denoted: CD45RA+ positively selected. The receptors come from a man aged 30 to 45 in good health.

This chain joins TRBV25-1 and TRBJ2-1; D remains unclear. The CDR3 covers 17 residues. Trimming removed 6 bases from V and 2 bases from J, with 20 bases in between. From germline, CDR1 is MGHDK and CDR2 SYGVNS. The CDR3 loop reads CASRPPGAGSTYNEQFF. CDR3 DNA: TGTGCCAGCAGGCCGCCCGGAGCAGGATCCACCTACAATGAGCAGTTCTTC. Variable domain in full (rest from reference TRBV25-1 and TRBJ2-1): EADIYQTPRYLVIGTGKKITLECSQTMGHDKMYWYQQDPGMELHLIHYSYGVNSTEKGDLSSESTVSRIRTEHFPLTLESARPSHTSQYLCASRPPGAGSTYNEQFFGPGTRLTVL.

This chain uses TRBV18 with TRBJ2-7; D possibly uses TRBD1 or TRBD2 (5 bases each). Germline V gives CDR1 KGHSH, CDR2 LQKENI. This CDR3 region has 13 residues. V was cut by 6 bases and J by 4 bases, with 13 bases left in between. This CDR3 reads CASSGVMGYEQYF. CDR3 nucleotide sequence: TGTGCCAGCTCGGGGGTGATGGGGTACGAGCAGTACTTC.

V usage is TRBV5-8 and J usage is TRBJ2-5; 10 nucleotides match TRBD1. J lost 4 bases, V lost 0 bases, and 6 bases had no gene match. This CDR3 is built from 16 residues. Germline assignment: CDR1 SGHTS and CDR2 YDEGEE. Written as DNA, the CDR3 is TGTGCCAGCAGCTTGGTGACAGGGGGCGCGTTAGAGACCCAGTACTTC. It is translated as CASSLVTGGALETQYF.

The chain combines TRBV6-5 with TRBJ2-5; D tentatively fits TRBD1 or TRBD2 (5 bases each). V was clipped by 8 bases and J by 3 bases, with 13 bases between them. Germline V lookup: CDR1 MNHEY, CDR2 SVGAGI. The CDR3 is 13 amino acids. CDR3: CASRGTGKETQYF. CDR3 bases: TGTGCCAGCCGAGGGACGGGCAAAGAGACCCAGTACTTC.

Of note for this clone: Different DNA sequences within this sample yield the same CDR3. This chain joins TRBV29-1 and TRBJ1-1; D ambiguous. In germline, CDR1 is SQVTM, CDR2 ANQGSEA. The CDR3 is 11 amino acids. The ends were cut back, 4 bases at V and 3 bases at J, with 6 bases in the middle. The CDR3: CSVVPDTEAFF. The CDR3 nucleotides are TGCAGCGTTGTTCCGGACACTGAAGCTTTCTTT.

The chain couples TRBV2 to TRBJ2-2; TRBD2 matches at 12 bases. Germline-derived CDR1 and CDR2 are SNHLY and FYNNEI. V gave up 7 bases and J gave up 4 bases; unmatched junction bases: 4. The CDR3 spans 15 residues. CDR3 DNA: TGTGCCAGCACTAGACTAGCGGGAGTCACCGGGGAGCTGTTTTTT. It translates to CASTRLAGVTGELFF.

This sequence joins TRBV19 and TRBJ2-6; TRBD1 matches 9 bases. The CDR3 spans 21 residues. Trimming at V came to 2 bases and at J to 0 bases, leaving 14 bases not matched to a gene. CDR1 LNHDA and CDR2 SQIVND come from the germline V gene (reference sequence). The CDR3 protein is CASSILISNRDRASGANVLTF. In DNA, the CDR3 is TGTGCCAGTAGTATACTAATCTCAAACCGGGACAGGGCCTCTGGGGCCAACGTCCTGACTTTC.

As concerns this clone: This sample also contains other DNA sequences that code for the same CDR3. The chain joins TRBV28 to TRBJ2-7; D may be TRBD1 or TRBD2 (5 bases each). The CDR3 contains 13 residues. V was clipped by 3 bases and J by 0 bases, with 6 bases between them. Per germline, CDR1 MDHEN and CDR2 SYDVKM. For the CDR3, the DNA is TGTGCCAGCAGTTTGGGGACCTCCTACGAGCAGTACTTC. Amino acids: CASSLGTSYEQYF. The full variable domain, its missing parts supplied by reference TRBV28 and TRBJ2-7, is DVKVTQSSRYLVKRTGEKVFLECVQDMDHENMFWYRQDPGLGLRLIYFSYDVKMKEKGDIPEGYSVSREKKERFSLILESASTNQTSMYLCASSLGTSYEQYFGPGTRLTVT.

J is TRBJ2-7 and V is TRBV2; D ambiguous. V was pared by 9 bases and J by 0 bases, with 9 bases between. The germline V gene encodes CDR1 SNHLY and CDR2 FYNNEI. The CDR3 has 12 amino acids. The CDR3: CASLGLSYEQYF. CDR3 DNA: TGTGCCAGTTTGGGTCTCTCCTACGAGCAGTACTTC. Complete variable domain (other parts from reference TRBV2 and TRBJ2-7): EPEVTQTPSHQVTQMGQEVILRCVPISNHLYFYWYRQILGQKVEFLVSFYNNEISEKSEIFDDQFSVERPDGSNFTLKIRSTKLEDSAMYFCASLGLSYEQYFGPGTRLTVT.

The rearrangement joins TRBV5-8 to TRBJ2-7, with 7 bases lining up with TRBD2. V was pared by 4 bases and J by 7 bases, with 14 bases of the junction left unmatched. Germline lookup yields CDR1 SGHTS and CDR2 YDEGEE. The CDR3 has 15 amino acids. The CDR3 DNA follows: TGTGCCAGCAGCCCTACAGGACTAGTCTTTGGGGAGCAGTACTTC. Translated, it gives CASSPTGLVFGEQYF.

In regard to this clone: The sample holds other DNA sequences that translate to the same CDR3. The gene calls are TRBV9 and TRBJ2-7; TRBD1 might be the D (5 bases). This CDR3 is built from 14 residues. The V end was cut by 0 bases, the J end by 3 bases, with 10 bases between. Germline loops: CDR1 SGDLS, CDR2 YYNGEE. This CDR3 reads CASSVAGASYEQYF. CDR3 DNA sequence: TGTGCCAGCAGCGTAGCTGGGGCTAGCTACGAGCAGTACTTC.

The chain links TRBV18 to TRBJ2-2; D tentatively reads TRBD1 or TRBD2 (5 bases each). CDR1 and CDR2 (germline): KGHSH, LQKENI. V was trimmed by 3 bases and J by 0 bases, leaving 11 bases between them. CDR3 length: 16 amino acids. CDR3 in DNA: TGTGCCAGCTCACCGTACTGGGGGACGAACACCGGGGAGCTGTTTTTT. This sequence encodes CASSPYWGTNTGELFF.

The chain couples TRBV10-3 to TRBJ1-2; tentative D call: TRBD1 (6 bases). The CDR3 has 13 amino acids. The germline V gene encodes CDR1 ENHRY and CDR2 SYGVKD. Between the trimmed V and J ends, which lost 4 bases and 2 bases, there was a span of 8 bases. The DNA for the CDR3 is TGTGCCATCAGTGGCACAGGGAACTATGGCTACACCTTC. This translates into CAISGTGNYGYTF.

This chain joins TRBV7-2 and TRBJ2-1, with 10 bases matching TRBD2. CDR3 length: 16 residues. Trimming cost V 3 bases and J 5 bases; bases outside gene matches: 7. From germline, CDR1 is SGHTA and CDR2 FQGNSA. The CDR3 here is CASSLSGLAVNNEQFF. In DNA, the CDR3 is TGTGCCAGCAGCTTGTCAGGACTAGCGGTGAACAATGAGCAGTTCTTC.

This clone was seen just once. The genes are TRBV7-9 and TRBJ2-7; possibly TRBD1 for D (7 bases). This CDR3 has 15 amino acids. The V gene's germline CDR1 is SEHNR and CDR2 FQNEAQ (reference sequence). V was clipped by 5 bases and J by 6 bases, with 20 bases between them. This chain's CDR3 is CASSPFGGGGLEQYF. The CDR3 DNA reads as TGTGCCAGCAGCCCTTTCGGAGGAGGGGGCCTCGAGCAGTACTTC.

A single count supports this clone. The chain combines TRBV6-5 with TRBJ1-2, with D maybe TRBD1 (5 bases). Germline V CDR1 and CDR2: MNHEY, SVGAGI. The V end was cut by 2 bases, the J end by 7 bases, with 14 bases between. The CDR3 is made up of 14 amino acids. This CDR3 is CASSYPGRVGGYTF. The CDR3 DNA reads TGTGCCAGCAGTTACCCAGGGAGGGTAGGTGGCTACACCTTC.

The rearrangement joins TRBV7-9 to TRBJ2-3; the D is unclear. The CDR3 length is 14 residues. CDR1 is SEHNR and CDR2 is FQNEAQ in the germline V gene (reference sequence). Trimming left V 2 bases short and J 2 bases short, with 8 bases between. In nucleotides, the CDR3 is TGTGCCAGCAGCTTACGCGGCCTCACAGATACGCAGTATTTT. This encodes CASSLRGLTDTQYF.

The CDR3: CASSPGQEGETQYF. The DNA of the CDR3 is TGCGCCAGCAGCCCGGGACAGGAGGGGGAGACCCAGTACTTC. The chain uses TRBV5-1 and TRBJ2-5; 8 bases match TRBD1. Germline V gene lookup returns CDR1 SGHRS and CDR2 YFSETQ. With V trimmed by 4 bases and J by 5 bases, 7 bases remained unmatched. The CDR3 consists of 14 residues. Variable domain in full (rest from reference TRBV5-1 and TRBJ2-5): KAGVTQTPRYLIKTRGQQVTLSCSPISGHRSVSWYQQTPGQGLQFLFEYFSETQRNKGNFPGRFSGRQFSNSRSEMNVSTLELGDSALYLCASSPGQEGETQYFGPGTRLLVL.

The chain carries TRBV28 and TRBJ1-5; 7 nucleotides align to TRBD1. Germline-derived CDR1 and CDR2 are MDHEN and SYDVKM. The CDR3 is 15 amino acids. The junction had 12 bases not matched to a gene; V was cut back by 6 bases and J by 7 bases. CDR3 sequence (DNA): TGTGCCAGCAGCGGAACTTGGGACAGCGGCCAGCCCCAGCATTTT. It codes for CASSGTWDSGQPQHF. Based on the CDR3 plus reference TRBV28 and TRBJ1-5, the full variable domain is DVKVTQSSRYLVKRTGEKVFLECVQDMDHENMFWYRQDPGLGLRLIYFSYDVKMKEKGDIPEGYSVSREKKERFSLILESASTNQTSMYLCASSGTWDSGQPQHFGDGTRLSIL.

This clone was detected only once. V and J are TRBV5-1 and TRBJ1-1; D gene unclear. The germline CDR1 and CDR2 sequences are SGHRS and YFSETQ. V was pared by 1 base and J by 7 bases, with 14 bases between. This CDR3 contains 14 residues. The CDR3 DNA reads TGCGCCAGCAGCTTGTATGGAGCGGATTTTGAAGCTTTCTTT. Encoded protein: CASSLYGADFEAFF.

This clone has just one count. CDR3 in DNA: TGTGCCAGCACCCTCGCGTTCGACAGGGGGAGGCAGTTCTTC. Its translation: CASTLAFDRGRQFF. The chain has TRBV7-8 and TRBJ2-1; 9 nucleotides align to TRBD1. This CDR3 is built from 14 residues. Germline V gene sequence: CDR1 SGHVS, CDR2 FQNEAQ. Germline trimming cut 7 bases from V and 12 bases from J; bases unmatched to any gene: 13.

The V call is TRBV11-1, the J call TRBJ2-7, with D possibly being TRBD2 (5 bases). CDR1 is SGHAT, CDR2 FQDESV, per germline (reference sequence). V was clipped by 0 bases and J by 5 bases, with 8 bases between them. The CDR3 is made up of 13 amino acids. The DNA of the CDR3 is TGTGCCAGCAGCTTAGCCTCGCGGGACGAGCAGTACTTC. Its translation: CASSLASRDEQYF.

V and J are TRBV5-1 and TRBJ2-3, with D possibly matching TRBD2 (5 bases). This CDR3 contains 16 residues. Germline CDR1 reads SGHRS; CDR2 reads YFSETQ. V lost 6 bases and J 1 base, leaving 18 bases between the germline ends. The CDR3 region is CASTPAGGLGTDTQYF. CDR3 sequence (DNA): TGCGCCAGCACCCCAGCTGGAGGACTGGGCACAGATACGCAGTATTTT.

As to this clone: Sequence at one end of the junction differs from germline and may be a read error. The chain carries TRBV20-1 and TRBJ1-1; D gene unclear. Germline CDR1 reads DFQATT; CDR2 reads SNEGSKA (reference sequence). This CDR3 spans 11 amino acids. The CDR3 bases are TGCAGTGCTAGGTCCATAACTGGAGCTTTCTTT. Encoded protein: CSARSITGAFF.

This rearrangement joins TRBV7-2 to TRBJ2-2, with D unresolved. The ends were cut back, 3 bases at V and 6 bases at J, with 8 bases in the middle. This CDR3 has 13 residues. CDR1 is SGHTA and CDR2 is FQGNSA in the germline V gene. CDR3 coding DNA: TGTGCCAGCAGCTTGGCTATGGCCGGGGAGCTGTTTTTT. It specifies CASSLAMAGELFF. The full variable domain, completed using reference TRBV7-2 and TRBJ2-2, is GAGVSQSPSNKVTEKGKDVELRCDPISGHTALYWYRQSLGQGLEFLIYFQGNSAPDKSGLPSDRFSAERTGGSVSTLTIQRTQQEDSAVYLCASSLAMAGELFFGEGSRLTVL.

For the CDR3, the DNA is TGTGCCAGCCAGAGGACAGGGGCCCTCGTTGAGCAGTACTTC. Its protein product is CASQRTGALVEQYF. J is TRBJ2-7 and V is TRBV11-2; the match to TRBD1 covers 9 bases. This CDR3 has 14 residues. The germline V gene encodes CDR1 SGHAT and CDR2 FQNNGV. J lost 7 bases, V lost 8 bases, and 12 bases had no gene match.

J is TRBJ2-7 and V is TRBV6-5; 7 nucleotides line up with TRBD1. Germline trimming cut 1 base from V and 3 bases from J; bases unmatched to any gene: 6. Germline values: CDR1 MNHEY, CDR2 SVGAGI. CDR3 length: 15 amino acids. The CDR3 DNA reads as TGTGCCAGCAGTTACTTAAGGACAGGTAGCTACGAGCAGTACTTC. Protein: CASSYLRTGSYEQYF.

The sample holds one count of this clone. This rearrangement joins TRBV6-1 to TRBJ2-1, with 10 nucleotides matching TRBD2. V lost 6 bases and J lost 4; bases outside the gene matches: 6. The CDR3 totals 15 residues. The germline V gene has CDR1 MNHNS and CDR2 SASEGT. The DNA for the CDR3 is TGTGCCAGCAGCGTTATTAGCGGGAGGTACAATGAGCAGTTCTTC. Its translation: CASSVISGRYNEQFF.

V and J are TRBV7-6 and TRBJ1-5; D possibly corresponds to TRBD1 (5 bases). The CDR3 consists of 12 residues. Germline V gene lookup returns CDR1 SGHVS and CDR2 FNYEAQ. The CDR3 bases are TGTGTGTCGGGGACTAGCAATCAGCCCCAGCATTTT. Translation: CVSGTSNQPQHF.

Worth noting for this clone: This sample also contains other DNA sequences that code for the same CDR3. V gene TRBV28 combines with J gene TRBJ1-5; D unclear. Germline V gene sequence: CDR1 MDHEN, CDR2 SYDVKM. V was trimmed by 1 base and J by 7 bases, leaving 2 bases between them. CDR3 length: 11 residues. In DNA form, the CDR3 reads TGTGCCAGCAGTTTATCACAGCCCCAGCATTTT. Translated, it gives CASSLSQPQHF.

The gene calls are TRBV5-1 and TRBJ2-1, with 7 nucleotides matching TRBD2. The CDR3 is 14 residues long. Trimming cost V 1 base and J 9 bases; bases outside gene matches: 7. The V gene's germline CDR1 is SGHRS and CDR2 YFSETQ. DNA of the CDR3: TGCGCCAGCAGCTTGTGGGGGAGGGAGAGTGAGCAGTTCTTC. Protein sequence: CASSLWGRESEQFF. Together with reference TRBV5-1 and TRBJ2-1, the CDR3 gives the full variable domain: KAGVTQTPRYLIKTRGQQVTLSCSPISGHRSVSWYQQTPGQGLQFLFEYFSETQRNKGNFPGRFSGRQFSNSRSEMNVSTLELGDSALYLCASSLWGRESEQFFGPGTRLTVL.

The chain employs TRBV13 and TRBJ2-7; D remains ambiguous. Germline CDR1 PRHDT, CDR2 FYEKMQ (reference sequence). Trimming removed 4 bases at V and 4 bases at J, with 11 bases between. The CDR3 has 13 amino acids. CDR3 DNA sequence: TGTGCCAGCAGCTCGGACCGTCAATACGAGCAGTACTTC. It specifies CASSSDRQYEQYF. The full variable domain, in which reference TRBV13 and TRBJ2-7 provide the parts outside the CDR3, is AAGVIQSPRHLIKEKRETATLKCYPIPRHDTVYWYQQGPGQDPQFLISFYEKMQSDKGSIPDRFSAQQFSDYHSELNMSSLELGDSALYFCASSSDRQYEQYFGPGTRLTVT.